A single sample gave rise to the 5 T cell receptor beta chains below, sequenced in a study of cytomegalovirus exposure and HLA in healthy donors. Primers included in the PCR were 60 Vbeta and 13 Jbeta primers. Profiling relied on immunoSEQ multiplex PCR, and the TCRdb table lists in-frame clones only, not all of them. Of approximately 180,000 clones detected, approximately 86% appear once; the ten largest clones hold about 1.7%. The sequencing input was PBMCs. The receptors were gathered from a woman under 30 in good health and CMV-seronegative.

The chain has TRBV7-9 and TRBJ1-1, with a weak D call TRBD1 (5 bases). V lost 3 bases, J lost 5 bases, and 16 bases lay in between. Germline V gives CDR1 SEHNR, CDR2 FQNEAQ (reference sequence). The CDR3 contains 15 residues. CDR3 region: CASSFSGGAGTEAFF. The CDR3 coding sequence is TGTGCCAGCAGCTTTTCTGGAGGGGCAGGGACTGAAGCTTTCTTT.

This clone was counted between two and nine times. The V gene is TRBV7-9, the J gene TRBJ1-3; D gene ambiguous. This CDR3 is 16 amino acids long. V dropped 1 base and J dropped 0 bases, with 10 bases sitting between them. Germline loops: CDR1 SEHNR, CDR2 FQNEAQ (reference sequence). DNA for the CDR3: TGTGCCAGCAGCTTAGAGGCAGGCAGCTCTGGAAACACCATATATTTT. It encodes CASSLEAGSSGNTIYF.

The chain joins TRBV10-3 to TRBJ2-5, with TRBD2 matching 11 bases. The junction had 6 bases not matched to a gene; V was cut back by 2 bases and J by 4 bases. The germline V gene encodes CDR1 ENHRY and CDR2 SYGVKD. The length of the CDR3 is 16 residues. The CDR3: CAISEGRGLAGETQYF. In nucleotides, the CDR3 is TGTGCCATCAGTGAGGGGAGAGGACTAGCGGGAGAGACCCAGTACTTC.

This chain joins TRBV7-9 and TRBJ2-7; the D gene is possibly TRBD2 (6 bases). The germline gives CDR1 SEHNR, CDR2 FQNEAQ (reference sequence). The CDR3 is 15 residues long. Trimming left V 5 bases short and J 3 bases short, with 17 bases between. CDR3 residues: CASSPRKEGFYEQYF. The DNA for the CDR3 is TGTGCCAGCAGCCCCCGAAAGGAGGGTTTCTACGAGCAGTACTTC.

This chain connects TRBV5-1 to TRBJ1-4, with TRBD1 identical over 7 bases. The germline V gene encodes CDR1 SGHRS and CDR2 YFSETQ. J gave up 6 bases and V 4 bases, and 12 bases lay outside the gene matches. This CDR3 comprises 16 residues. The CDR3 coding sequence is TGCGCCAGCAGCCGACAGGGTGAGGGAGGACATGAAAAACTGTTTTTT. It translates to CASSRQGEGGHEKLFF.